A selection of T cell receptor beta chains follows, all from one sample in a study of blood T cell repertoires in COVID-19. Sequencing used immunoSEQ multiplex PCR; TCRdb keeps in-frame clones, though not all of them. The data hold 250,000 or so clones, with 75% to 90% observed a single time. Sample: PBMCs or T cells enriched from blood (not recorded which). The receptor set was obtained from a young woman with acute COVID-19. Each CDR3 is given with its conserved first and last residue. The order of the fields is V gene, clone size, D gene, J gene, CDR3 protein, CDR3 DNA. D genes are given only for firm matches. Clone size is given for some rows only: seen once, a few or many times, or a class if the clone is expanded.

v_gene: TRBV13; abundance: -; d_gene: TRBD1; j_gene: TRBJ2-7; CDR3aa: CASSLQGQGAGEQYF; CDR3nt: TGTGCCAGCAGCTTACAGGGACAGGGGGCAGGGGAGCAGTACTTC
v_gene: TRBV28; abundance: -; d_gene: -; j_gene: TRBJ1-2; CDR3aa: CASSDYGQLNYGYTF; CDR3nt: TGTGCCAGCAGCGATTATGGACAGTTAAACTATGGCTACACCTTC
v_gene: TRBV27; abundance: once; d_gene: -; j_gene: TRBJ1-2; CDR3aa: CASSPDTNYGYTF; CDR3nt: TGTGCCAGCAGTCCCGACACAAACTATGGCTACACCTTC
v_gene: TRBV27; abundance: -; d_gene: TRBD1; j_gene: TRBJ1-1; CDR3aa: CASSLQGGLTEAFF; CDR3nt: TGTGCCAGCAGTTTGCAGGGGGGATTAACTGAAGCTTTCTTT
v_gene: TRBV7-9; abundance: -; d_gene: TRBD2; j_gene: TRBJ2-3; CDR3aa: CASSLGGSGTDTQYF; CDR3nt: TGTGCCAGCAGCTTAGGCGGGAGTGGCACAGATACGCAGTATTTT
v_gene: TRBV28; abundance: -; d_gene: -; j_gene: TRBJ1-6; CDR3aa: CASSPTATASSYNSPLHF; CDR3nt: TGTGCCAGCAGTCCAACCGCGACCGCTAGCTCCTATAATTCACCCCTCCACTTT
v_gene: TRBV27; abundance: once; d_gene: -; j_gene: TRBJ2-6; CDR3aa: CASSLSGSGANVLTF; CDR3nt: TGTGCCAGCAGTTTGTCGGGCTCTGGGGCCAACGTCCTGACTTTC
v_gene: TRBV7-2; abundance: -; d_gene: -; j_gene: TRBJ1-4; CDR3aa: CASSKSQASTNEKLFF; CDR3nt: TGTGCCAGCAGCAAATCTCAAGCTTCAACTAATGAAAAACTGTTTTTT
v_gene: TRBV29-1; abundance: -; d_gene: TRBD1; j_gene: TRBJ1-5; CDR3aa: CSVRQGENQPQHF; CDR3nt: TGCAGCGTGAGACAGGGTGAAAATCAGCCCCAGCATTTT
v_gene: TRBV7-2; abundance: -; d_gene: -; j_gene: TRBJ1-2; CDR3aa: CASSLDRGLSGYGYTF; CDR3nt: TGTGCCAGCAGCTTAGATCGGGGACTATCAGGTTATGGCTACACCTTC
v_gene: TRBV6-5; abundance: -; d_gene: TRBD2; j_gene: TRBJ2-1; CDR3aa: CASSYGAGGGNEQFF; CDR3nt: TGTGCCAGCAGTTACGGAGCGGGAGGAGGCAATGAGCAGTTCTTC
v_gene: TRBV27; abundance: once; d_gene: -; j_gene: TRBJ2-1; CDR3aa: CASSLKPFNEQFF; CDR3nt: TGTGCCAGCAGCCTCAAGCCCTTCAATGAGCAGTTCTTC
v_gene: TRBV11-3; abundance: -; d_gene: -; j_gene: TRBJ1-6; CDR3aa: CASSLDVSSYNSPLHF; CDR3nt: TGTGCCAGCAGCTTAGACGTGAGCTCCTATAATTCACCCCTCCACTTT
v_gene: TRBV5-1; abundance: few; d_gene: TRBD2; j_gene: TRBJ2-7; CDR3aa: CASSATSGTSSYEQYF; CDR3nt: TGCGCCAGCAGCGCCACTAGCGGGACTAGCTCCTACGAGCAGTACTTC
v_gene: TRBV5-5; abundance: -; d_gene: -; j_gene: TRBJ1-5; CDR3aa: CASSLGQIVSNQPQHF; CDR3nt: TGTGCCAGCAGCTTGGGACAAATCGTAAGCAATCAGCCCCAGCATTTT
v_gene: TRBV21-1; abundance: -; d_gene: -; j_gene: TRBJ2-7; CDR3aa: CASSKRGEQYF; CDR3nt: TGTGCCAGCAGCAAAAGGGGAGAGCAGTACTTC
v_gene: TRBV30; abundance: -; d_gene: -; j_gene: TRBJ2-3; CDR3aa: CALRGGGTIDTQYF; CDR3nt: TGTGCCCTCCGGGGTGGCGGGACGATTGATACGCAGTATTTT
v_gene: TRBV12-3/TRBV12-4; abundance: -; d_gene: -; j_gene: TRBJ2-5; CDR3aa: CASSDNYQETQYF; CDR3nt: TGTGCCAGCAGCGACAACTACCAAGAGACCCAGTACTTC
v_gene: TRBV28; abundance: -; d_gene: -; j_gene: TRBJ1-3; CDR3aa: CASKAGSGGNTIYF; CDR3nt: TGTGCCAGCAAAGCGGGCTCAGGAGGAAACACCATATATTTT
v_gene: TRBV5-4; abundance: -; d_gene: TRBD2; j_gene: TRBJ2-7; CDR3aa: CASSLGGSGNEQYF; CDR3nt: TGTGCCAGCAGCTTGGGCGGGAGTGGTAACGAGCAGTACTTC
v_gene: TRBV28; abundance: -; d_gene: -; j_gene: TRBJ2-2; CDR3aa: CASSSGLNMNTGELFF; CDR3nt: TGTGCCAGCAGTTCGGGACTTAACATGAACACCGGGGAGCTGTTTTTT
v_gene: TRBV5-4; abundance: -; d_gene: TRBD2; j_gene: TRBJ2-7; CDR3aa: CASSLDGLAQYF; CDR3nt: TGTGCCAGCAGCTTGGACGGACTAGCGCAGTACTTC
v_gene: TRBV7-2; abundance: -; d_gene: TRBD1; j_gene: TRBJ1-6; CDR3aa: CASSFRQGGKSPLHF; CDR3nt: TGTGCCAGCAGCTTTCGACAGGGTGGGAAGTCACCCCTCCACTTT
v_gene: TRBV2; abundance: -; d_gene: -; j_gene: TRBJ2-4; CDR3aa: CASSDLWTANIQYF; CDR3nt: TGTGCCAGCAGTGACTTATGGACAGCAAACATTCAGTACTTC
v_gene: TRBV19; abundance: -; d_gene: TRBD2; j_gene: TRBJ2-7; CDR3aa: CASSSTSGSSYEQYF; CDR3nt: TGTGCCAGTAGCTCGACTAGCGGAAGCTCCTACGAGCAGTACTTC
v_gene: TRBV4-1; abundance: -; d_gene: TRBD2; j_gene: TRBJ2-1; CDR3aa: CASSQAPGLQSSQFF; CDR3nt: TGCGCCAGCAGCCAAGCCCCGGGACTACAATCAAGTCAGTTCTTC
v_gene: TRBV5-1; abundance: -; d_gene: -; j_gene: TRBJ2-1; CDR3aa: CASSQGNSPNEQFF; CDR3nt: TGCGCCAGCAGCCAAGGCAACAGTCCCAATGAGCAGTTCTTC
v_gene: TRBV4-1; abundance: -; d_gene: -; j_gene: TRBJ2-2; CDR3aa: CASSQEAGPYTGELFF; CDR3nt: TGCGCCAGCAGCCAAGAGGCAGGTCCGTACACCGGGGAGCTGTTTTTT
v_gene: TRBV7-2; abundance: few; d_gene: -; j_gene: TRBJ2-7; CDR3aa: CASSTTVYEQYF; CDR3nt: TGTGCCAGCAGCACGACAGTCTACGAGCAGTACTTC
v_gene: TRBV27; abundance: -; d_gene: TRBD1; j_gene: TRBJ2-1; CDR3aa: CASSLGTGVVF; CDR3nt: TGTGCCAGCAGTTTAGGGACAGGGGTGGTCTTC
v_gene: TRBV6-5; abundance: -; d_gene: -; j_gene: TRBJ2-7; CDR3aa: CASSQDLPYEQYF; CDR3nt: TGTGCCAGCAGTCAGGACTTGCCCTACGAGCAGTACTTC
v_gene: TRBV9; abundance: -; d_gene: TRBD2; j_gene: TRBJ2-5; CDR3aa: CASSTPTSRGETQYF; CDR3nt: TGTGCCAGCAGCACTCCGACTAGCCGCGGGGAGACCCAGTACTTC
v_gene: TRBV11-2; abundance: -; d_gene: -; j_gene: TRBJ1-3; CDR3aa: CASSSVRGSGNTIYF; CDR3nt: TGTGCCAGCAGCTCGGTGCGGGGGTCTGGAAACACCATATATTTT
v_gene: TRBV19; abundance: -; d_gene: TRBD1; j_gene: TRBJ2-4; CDR3aa: CASSRGTGGNIQYF; CDR3nt: TGTGCCAGTAGTCGCGGGACAGGGGGGAACATTCAGTACTTC
v_gene: TRBV7-2; abundance: -; d_gene: TRBD2; j_gene: TRBJ2-2; CDR3aa: CASSPRTSANTGELFF; CDR3nt: TGTGCCAGCAGCCCCCGGACTAGCGCGAACACCGGGGAGCTGTTTTTT
v_gene: TRBV7-8; abundance: -; d_gene: TRBD2; j_gene: TRBJ2-1; CDR3aa: CASSYRIPGLASDEQFF; CDR3nt: TGTGCCAGCAGCTACCGAATACCGGGACTAGCGTCGGATGAGCAGTTCTTC
v_gene: TRBV29-1; abundance: -; d_gene: -; j_gene: TRBJ2-3; CDR3aa: CSVEGGREWPTDTQYF; CDR3nt: TGCAGCGTCGAGGGGGGGCGGGAGTGGCCCACAGATACGCAGTATTTT